Below are 32 T cell receptor beta chains sequenced from a single sample in a study of blood T cell repertoires in COVID-19. Using immunoSEQ multiplex PCR, the repertoire was profiled, and TCRdb retains in-frame clones only, with some absent. In the table there are 100,000 to 150,000 clones, about 70% of which are singletons. The sample was peripheral blood. These receptors were taken from a man older than 75 with COVID-19, enrolled during active disease.

The chain joins TRBV5-1 to TRBJ1-2, with TRBD1 matching over 7 bases. This CDR3 is 12 amino acids long. Germline trimming cut 7 bases from V and 5 bases from J; bases unmatched to any gene: 5. Germline values: CDR1 SGHRS, CDR2 YFSETQ. CDR3 coding DNA: TGCGCCAGCGTTCTGGACAGGTATGGCTACACCTTC. It encodes CASVLDRYGYTF.

This rearrangement joins TRBV27 to TRBJ1-5; D is uncertain. Germline V CDR1 and CDR2: MNHEY, SMNVEV (reference sequence). CDR3 size: 13 residues. The V and J ends lost 5 bases and 3 bases respectively, with 8 bases between them. The CDR3 protein is CASSPVFNQPQHF. The CDR3 DNA is TGTGCCAGCAGTCCGGTATTCAATCAGCCCCAGCATTTT.

The chain is built from TRBV29-1 and TRBJ2-7; unclear D gene. With 7 bases removed from V and 7 bases from J, the gap between germline ends came to 23 bases. Germline V gene sequence: CDR1 SQVTM, CDR2 ANQGSEA. The CDR3 has 14 residues. This chain's CDR3 is CSGLSRDGSREQYF. CDR3 bases: TGCAGCGGCTTATCGCGAGACGGGTCACGGGAGCAGTACTTC.

In its sample, this clone was seen a few times. The chain employs TRBV5-1 and TRBJ2-1; D remains unclear. Germline-derived CDR1 and CDR2 are SGHRS and YFSETQ. The CDR3 spans 11 residues. V was clipped by 3 bases and J by 4 bases, with 2 bases between them. The DNA of the CDR3 is TGCGCCAGCAGCTCATACAATGAGCAGTTCTTC. Encoded protein: CASSSYNEQFF.

The J gene is TRBJ2-5, the V gene TRBV5-1, with 9 bases matching TRBD1. The CDR3 has 16 residues. The ends lost 4 bases at V and 5 bases at J; junction bases unmatched: 12. The germline gives CDR1 SGHRS, CDR2 YFSETQ. CDR3 sequence (DNA): TGCGCCAGCAGCAGCTTCACAGGGGGCGTCGGGGAGACCCAGTACTTC. Its translation: CASSSFTGGVGETQYF. Variable domain in full (rest from reference TRBV5-1 and TRBJ2-5): KAGVTQTPRYLIKTRGQQVTLSCSPISGHRSVSWYQQTPGQGLQFLFEYFSETQRNKGNFPGRFSGRQFSNSRSEMNVSTLELGDSALYLCASSSFTGGVGETQYFGPGTRLLVL.

This clone is a singleton in its sample. The rearrangement uses TRBV13 and TRBJ2-7, with 9 nucleotides matching TRBD2. Germline V gene data show CDR1 as PRHDT and CDR2 as FYEKMQ (reference sequence). The CDR3 is made up of 15 amino acids. The V segment lost 1 base and the J segment 4 bases; nucleotides outside the gene matches: 5. The CDR3 region is CASSLEVAGAYEQYF. The CDR3 DNA reads as TGTGCCAGCAGCTTAGAGGTAGCGGGAGCTTACGAGCAGTACTTC. The complete variable domain, with remaining parts taken from reference TRBV13 and TRBJ2-7, reads AAGVIQSPRHLIKEKRETATLKCYPIPRHDTVYWYQQGPGQDPQFLISFYEKMQSDKGSIPDRFSAQQFSDYHSELNMSSLELGDSALYFCASSLEVAGAYEQYFGPGTRLTVT.

The rearrangement links TRBV24-1 to TRBJ2-1, with D maybe TRBD2 (6 bases). There are 18 residues in the CDR3. Germline CDR1 is KGHDR and CDR2 is SFDVKD. V was cut by 1 base and J by 0 bases, with 15 bases left in between. The CDR3: CATSDLYVGLSSYNEQFF. The DNA for the CDR3 is TGTGCCACCAGTGATTTATATGTGGGACTGAGCTCCTACAATGAGCAGTTCTTC.

This rearrangement joins TRBV19 to TRBJ1-2; tentative D call: TRBD1 (5 bases). V was trimmed by 8 bases and J by 2 bases, leaving 12 bases between them. The CDR3 runs 13 residues. Germline V CDR1 and CDR2: LNHDA, SQIVND (reference sequence). The CDR3 region is CASSTQVNYGYTF. The CDR3 nucleotides are TGTGCCAGTTCGACACAGGTGAACTATGGCTACACCTTC. The full variable domain, with the rest looked up from reference TRBV19 and TRBJ1-2, is DGGITQSPKYLFRKEGQNVTLSCEQNLNHDAMYWYRQDPGQGLRLIYYSQIVNDFQKGDIAEGYSVSREKKESFPLTVTSAQKNPTAFYLCASSTQVNYGYTFGSGTRLTVV.

The sample holds many counts of this clone. The J gene is TRBJ2-7, the V gene TRBV27; 12 bases are shared with TRBD2. V lost 2 bases and J lost 8; bases outside the gene matches: 4. The CDR3 is 14 amino acids. CDR1 is MNHEY and CDR2 is SMNVEV in the germline V gene (reference sequence). DNA for the CDR3: TGTGCCAGCAGTTTAGCCGGACTAGCGGGAAAGCAGTACTTC. Amino acid sequence: CASSLAGLAGKQYF.

This clone was detected only once. The rearrangement links TRBV13 to TRBJ1-2, with D hard to call. There are 14 residues in the CDR3. Trimming pared 5 bases from V and 0 bases from J, leaving 10 bases between. The germline CDR1 and CDR2 sequences are PRHDT and FYEKMQ (reference sequence). DNA of the CDR3: TGTGCCAGCAGCGAGGGCAGGTCTAACTATGGCTACACCTTC. It codes for CASSEGRSNYGYTF.

The V gene is TRBV19, the J gene TRBJ2-7; 11 bases line up with TRBD2. CDR1 and CDR2 (germline): LNHDA, SQIVND (reference sequence). The CDR3 loop spans 16 amino acids. The V segment lost 5 bases and the J segment 3 bases; nucleotides outside the gene matches: 9. The CDR3 sequence: CASSLLPGLAVYEQYF. CDR3 sequence (DNA): TGTGCCAGTAGTTTACTTCCGGGACTAGCGGTCTACGAGCAGTACTTC.

V is TRBV28 and J is TRBJ1-1; TRBD1 agrees at 8 bases. J was trimmed by 8 bases and V by 2 bases; bases with no gene match: 13. The germline V gene encodes CDR1 MDHEN and CDR2 SYDVKM. The CDR3 length is 16 residues. DNA of the CDR3: TGTGCCAGCAGTTTAGTAGGACAGGGCTTGGAAAAAGAAGCTTTCTTT. Its translation is CASSLVGQGLEKEAFF.

Here the CDR3 DNA reads TGCAGTGCTCCCCACAGGAATACGCAGTATTTT. Residues: CSAPHRNTQYF. The rearrangement joins TRBV20-1 to TRBJ2-3, with D perhaps TRBD1 (5 bases). The CDR3 is 11 residues long. Trimming removed 5 bases at V and 7 bases at J, with 10 bases between. Per germline, CDR1 DFQATT and CDR2 SNEGSKA (reference sequence).

This rearrangement joins TRBV28 to TRBJ2-2; TRBD1 might be the D (5 bases). V lost 5 bases and J 6 bases, leaving 16 bases between the germline ends. Germline lookup yields CDR1 MDHEN and CDR2 SYDVKM. This CDR3 is 15 amino acids long. The CDR3 reads CASSAPGRAAGELFF. The DNA for the CDR3 is TGTGCCAGCAGTGCCCCGGGCAGGGCGGCCGGGGAGCTGTTTTTT.

CDR3 DNA: TGTGCCAGCAGTTCCCCGACTAGTTTGTGGGGTGAGCAGTACTTC. Translated, it gives CASSSPTSLWGEQYF. The gene calls are TRBV28 and TRBJ2-7, with D possibly being TRBD2 (6 bases). The length of the CDR3 is 15 residues. Trimming cost V 4 bases and J 7 bases, with 20 bases left between them. Germline V gives CDR1 MDHEN, CDR2 SYDVKM. The variable domain in full, completed from reference TRBV28 and TRBJ2-7, reads DVKVTQSSRYLVKRTGEKVFLECVQDMDHENMFWYRQDPGLGLRLIYFSYDVKMKEKGDIPEGYSVSREKKERFSLILESASTNQTSMYLCASSSPTSLWGEQYFGPGTRLTVT.

This clone is a singleton in its sample. The gene calls are TRBV15 and TRBJ2-5; TRBD2 aligns across 8 bases. The CDR3 covers 15 residues. The germline gives CDR1 LNHNV, CDR2 YYDKDF (reference sequence). J was trimmed by 5 bases and V by 0 bases; bases with no gene match: 5. As DNA, the CDR3 is TGTGCCACCAGCAGAGATCGGGGACTAGGGGAGACCCAGTACTTC. Its protein product is CATSRDRGLGETQYF. The full variable domain, with the rest looked up from reference TRBV15 and TRBJ2-5, is DAMVIQNPRYQVTQFGKPVTLSCSQTLNHNVMYWYQQKSSQAPKLLFHYYDKDFNNEADTPDNFQSRRPNTSFCFLDIRSPGLGDTAMYLCATSRDRGLGETQYFGPGTRLLVL.

The chain recombines TRBV9 with TRBJ2-7; maybe TRBD1 (6 bases). V was shortened by 0 bases and J by 0 bases, with 13 bases between the two germline ends. This CDR3 is 16 amino acids long. Germline assignment: CDR1 SGDLS and CDR2 YYNGEE. CDR3 residues: CASSVGRDILSYEQYF. The DNA of the CDR3 is TGTGCCAGCAGCGTAGGTCGGGACATCCTCTCCTACGAGCAGTACTTC. The entire variable domain, with the rest obtained from reference TRBV9 and TRBJ2-7, is as follows: DSGVTQTPKHLITATGQRVTLRCSPRSGDLSVYWYQQSLDQGLQFLIQYYNGEERAKGNILERFSAQQFPDLHSELNLSSLELGDSALYFCASSVGRDILSYEQYFGPGTRLTVT.

The V gene is TRBV10-3, the J gene TRBJ2-1; 8 positions agree with TRBD2. Germline CDR1 reads ENHRY; CDR2 reads SYGVKD. Trimming took 3 bases from V and 0 from J; bases not matched to a gene: 7. The CDR3 loop spans 17 amino acids. CDR3 sequence (DNA): TGTGCCATCAGTGATCTTACTAGCGGCAGCTCCTACAATGAGCAGTTCTTC. The encoded protein is CAISDLTSGSSYNEQFF.

This chain joins TRBV7-9 and TRBJ2-3; 8 bases match TRBD1. Germline lookup yields CDR1 SEHNR and CDR2 FQNEAQ (reference sequence). The CDR3 contains 13 residues. The V and J ends lost 1 base and 7 bases, in that order; junction bases with no gene match: 1. CDR3 bases: TGTGCCAGCAGCTTAGGACAGGGGAATACGCAGTATTTT. Its protein is CASSLGQGNTQYF.

The chain uses TRBV9 and TRBJ2-1, with TRBD2 matching over 11 bases. Germline loops: CDR1 SGDLS, CDR2 YYNGEE. CDR3 length equals 17 residues. With V trimmed by 1 base and J by 4 bases, 7 bases remained unmatched. The chain's CDR3 is CASSVTSGSWRYNEQFF. The CDR3 DNA sequence: TGTGCCAGCAGCGTAACTAGCGGGAGCTGGAGATACAATGAGCAGTTCTTC.

The V and J genes are TRBV5-1 and TRBJ2-7; maybe TRBD1 (6 bases). CDR1 and CDR2 from the germline V gene are SGHRS and YFSETQ. Trimming left V 4 bases short and J 3 bases short, with 11 bases between. The CDR3 covers 13 residues. In nucleotides, the CDR3 is TGCGCCAGCAGCCAAGGACAGATCTACGAGCAGTACTTC. This codes for CASSQGQIYEQYF.

This clone turned up a few times. The chain employs TRBV2 and TRBJ2-2; TRBD1 matches at 7 bases. The CDR3 runs 15 residues. With V trimmed by 5 bases and J by 4 bases, 7 bases remained unmatched. Per the germline V gene, CDR1 is SNHLY and CDR2 is FYNNEI. The CDR3 DNA sequence: TGTGCCAGCAGTCCTGACAGGGCAGGCACCGGGGAGCTGTTTTTT. This translates into CASSPDRAGTGELFF.

This clone was seen just once. This sequence joins TRBV27 and TRBJ2-7; 10 nucleotides line up with TRBD2. The CDR3 is 21 residues long. The germline V gene encodes CDR1 MNHEY and CDR2 SMNVEV (reference sequence). The V and J ends lost 0 bases and 4 bases, in that order; junction bases with no gene match: 21. In DNA form, the CDR3 reads TGTGCCAGCAGTTTATCCAGGGGGTGGCCGGTAGCGGGAGGCGTTATGTACGAGCAGTACTTC. Its translation is CASSLSRGWPVAGGVMYEQYF.

The chain combines TRBV10-3 with TRBJ2-7; tentatively, D is TRBD2 (6 bases). The germline V gene has CDR1 ENHRY and CDR2 SYGVKD. This CDR3 contains 16 residues. The V gene lost 8 bases and the J gene lost 3 bases, with 23 bases spanning the gap. The chain's CDR3 is CAIQPNPSADVYEQYF. DNA for the CDR3: TGTGCCATCCAGCCCAATCCTAGCGCCGACGTCTACGAGCAGTACTTC.

V gene TRBV7-9 combines with J gene TRBJ1-2, with a possible D match to TRBD1 (6 bases). CDR3 length: 18 residues. Germline V gene lookup returns CDR1 SEHNR and CDR2 FQNEAQ (reference sequence). Trimming removed 2 bases at V and 2 bases at J, with 21 bases between. CDR3 nucleotide sequence: TGTGCCAGCAGCTTAAATTTGATGCGGACAGTTGAAAACTATGGCTACACCTTC. Its translation is CASSLNLMRTVENYGYTF.

The chain is built from TRBV10-1 and TRBJ2-3; 8 positions agree with TRBD2. Per germline, CDR1 WNHNN and CDR2 SYGVQD (reference sequence). This CDR3 contains 14 residues. Trimming took 10 bases from V and 4 from J; bases not matched to a gene: 10. In nucleotides, the CDR3 is TGCGCCAACGGAGGGACTAGAGGCCCAGATACGCAGTATTTT. Translating gives CANGGTRGPDTQYF.

The J gene is TRBJ1-1, the V gene TRBV11-1, with TRBD1 identical over 7 bases. CDR1 and CDR2 (germline): SGHAT, FQDESV (reference sequence). The CDR3 is 15 residues long. J lost 2 bases, V lost 5 bases, and 8 bases had no gene match. The CDR3 loop reads CASSQDRDSNTEAFF. The DNA for the CDR3 is TGTGCCAGCAGCCAAGACCGGGACAGCAACACTGAAGCTTTCTTT.

The chain joins TRBV7-2 to TRBJ2-1; no clear D. Trimming removed 1 base from V and 5 bases from J, with 9 bases in between. CDR1 SGHTA and CDR2 FQGNSA come from the germline V gene. The CDR3 is made up of 14 amino acids. In DNA, the CDR3 is TGTGCCAGCAGCTTAGTAGGAGCGAACAATGAGCAGTTCTTC. This encodes CASSLVGANNEQFF. Filled out from reference TRBV7-2 and TRBJ2-1, the complete variable domain reads GAGVSQSPSNKVTEKGKDVELRCDPISGHTALYWYRQSLGQGLEFLIYFQGNSAPDKSGLPSDRFSAERTGGSVSTLTIQRTQQEDSAVYLCASSLVGANNEQFFGPGTRLTVL.

This clone is categorized as medium-sized. J is TRBJ2-1 and V is TRBV11-2, with 7 bases aligning to TRBD1. The germline CDR1 and CDR2 sequences are SGHAT and FQNNGV. CDR3 length: 14 amino acids. J was trimmed by 7 bases and V by 0 bases; bases with no gene match: 3. CDR3 protein: CASSLEQGRNEQFF. In DNA form, the CDR3 reads TGTGCCAGCAGCTTAGAACAGGGGCGGAATGAGCAGTTCTTC.

This clone was picked up a small number of times. This chain joins TRBV6-1 and TRBJ2-7, with D possibly being TRBD2 (5 bases). Germline V lookup: CDR1 MNHNS, CDR2 SASEGT. V lost 0 bases, J lost 3 bases, and 15 bases lay in between. The CDR3 has 16 residues. CDR3 sequence (DNA): TGTGCCAGCAGTGAAGCTTGGGGAGAACTAGGCTACGAGCAGTACTTC. Residues: CASSEAWGELGYEQYF.

The chain combines TRBV6-5 with TRBJ2-7; 7 bases map to TRBD1. The CDR3 sequence is 15 residues long. Trimming at V came to 0 bases and at J to 2 bases, leaving 4 bases not matched to a gene. The germline CDR1 and CDR2 sequences are MNHEY and SVGAGI. CDR3: CASSYSLTGTYEQYF. DNA for the CDR3: TGTGCCAGCAGTTACTCTCTGACAGGGACCTACGAGCAGTACTTC.

In its sample, this clone was seen a few times. The chain uses TRBV3-1 (or the pseudogene TRBV3-2) and TRBJ1-4, with 10 bases aligning to TRBD1. CDR1 LGHDT and CDR2 YNNKEL come from the germline V gene (reference sequence). J gave up 7 bases and V 5 bases, and 7 bases lay outside the gene matches. This CDR3 spans 15 amino acids. The CDR3 nucleotides are TGTGCCAGCAGCAAGGGGGACAGGGGAGGTGAAAAACTGTTTTTT. Its protein is CASSKGDRGGEKLFF.